This TCR beta chain was sequenced during a study of cytomegalovirus exposure and HLA in healthy donors. The wider study: Of all 400 or so donors who were genotyped, about 84% belonged to the Caucasian-associated ancestry cluster.

The CDR3 consists of 16 residues. CDR1 is PRHDT, CDR2 FYEKMQ, per germline (reference sequence). V shed 3 bases, J shed 5 bases, and the junction held 9 bases outside the gene matches. The PCR used 60 Vbeta and 13 Jbeta primers. The assay was immunoSEQ multiplex PCR, and TCRdb's table has in-frame clones only and misses some. The table includes over 150,000 clones, roughly four fifths detected once. This chain links TRBV13 with TRBJ2-1, with 8 bases aligning to TRBD1. The sequencing sample was made of PBMCs. The source of this sequence is a man in his fifties in good health and CMV-seropositive. The CDR3 bases are TGTGCCAGCAGCTTCTCCGGGACAGGCCCCCACAATGAGCAGTTCTTC. Translating gives CASSFSGTGPHNEQFF.